This T cell receptor beta chain was identified in a study of blood T cell repertoires in COVID-19. Study summary: Sites across the United States, Italy and Spain contributed samples from acute and convalescent COVID-19.

This clone was detected only a few times. TCRdb keeps only in-frame clones here, not all; method: immunoSEQ multiplex PCR. The sample holds around 220,000 clones; 79% are singletons and the top ten take 4% to 4.5%. CDR1 and CDR2 (germline): LNHDA, SQIVND (reference sequence). V was clipped by 6 bases and J by 0 bases, with 9 bases between them. This CDR3 region has 14 residues. Specimen: peripheral blood. The V call is TRBV19, the J call TRBJ2-1; D uncertain. This clonotype was obtained from a woman aged 40 to 50 with active or convalescent COVID-19. CDR3 nucleotide sequence: TGTGCCAGTAGGGTTTTGAGCTCCTACAATGAGCAGTTCTTC. Translating gives CASRVLSSYNEQFF.